The 9 T cell receptor beta chains below all came from one sample that was sequenced in a study of blood T cell repertoires in COVID-19. Method: immunoSEQ multiplex PCR; TCRdb's copy keeps in-frame clones and lacks some. Seen here are about 88,000 clones, about 88% observed once, and the top ten hold 2.9%. The sample comprised peripheral blood. The receptors were sampled from a woman at least 80 years old with acute or convalescent COVID-19.

The rearrangement uses TRBV7-2 and TRBJ2-5, with a possible D match to TRBD2 (6 bases). With 3 bases removed from V and 3 bases from J, the gap between germline ends came to 8 bases. Looked up from germline, CDR1 is SGHTA and CDR2 is FQGNSA. The length of the CDR3 is 13 residues. The DNA of the CDR3 is TGTGCCAGCAGCTTGGCGGGAAAAGAGACCCAGTACTTC. Residues: CASSLAGKETQYF.

CDR3 amino acids: CAVQATSAGVMNTEAFF. For the CDR3, the DNA is TGTGCCGTCCAAGCGACTTCGGCCGGGGTAATGAACACTGAAGCTTTCTTT. The J gene is TRBJ1-1, the V gene TRBV7-9; D is ambiguous. The CDR3 runs to 17 residues. Per germline, CDR1 SEHNR and CDR2 FQNEAQ (reference sequence). The V and J ends lost 11 bases and 0 bases respectively, with 25 bases between them.

The chain joins TRBV7-6 to TRBJ2-5; D not certain. V shed 1 base and J shed 1 base, with 13 bases lying between them. The germline V gene encodes CDR1 SGHVS and CDR2 FNYEAQ. There are 16 residues in the CDR3. CDR3 loop: CASSLVSQALQETQYF. In nucleotides, the CDR3 is TGTGCCAGCAGCTTAGTGTCCCAGGCCCTCCAAGAGACCCAGTACTTC. The variable domain in full, with the rest retrieved from reference TRBV7-6 and TRBJ2-5, is GAGVSQSPRYKVTKRGQDVALRCDPISGHVSLYWYRQALGQGPEFLTYFNYEAQQDKSGLPNDRFSAERPEGSISTLTIQRTEQRDSAMYRCASSLVSQALQETQYFGPGTRLLVL.

This chain joins TRBV5-6 and TRBJ1-3; 9 nucleotides line up with TRBD1. V gave up 4 bases and J gave up 1 base; unmatched junction bases: 9. The CDR3 runs 17 residues. Germline V gives CDR1 SGHDT, CDR2 YYEEEE. The CDR3 loop reads CASSKRDRASSGNTIYF. CDR3 bases: TGTGCCAGCAGCAAGAGGGACAGGGCCTCTTCTGGAAACACCATATATTTT.

The rearrangement joins TRBV7-8 to TRBJ1-2, with a tentative D call TRBD1 (6 bases). This CDR3 is 15 amino acids long. Deletions cut 1 base from V and 0 bases from J, with 9 bases between. Looked up from germline, CDR1 is SGHVS and CDR2 is FQNEAQ. The CDR3 coding sequence is TGTGCCAGCAGCTTAGGGCCAGGGGCTAACTATGGCTACACCTTC. This codes for CASSLGPGANYGYTF.

This clone has a handful of counts. Other DNA sequences in the same sample also yield this CDR3. The rearrangement uses TRBV6-5 and TRBJ1-2, with D possibly matching TRBD1 (6 bases). Trimming shortened V by 2 bases and J by 2 bases, and 6 bases separated the two germline ends. Germline V CDR1 and CDR2: MNHEY, SVGAGI. The CDR3 has 13 amino acids. The CDR3 is CASSYQGNYGYTF. CDR3 bases: TGTGCCAGCAGTTACCAGGGGAACTATGGCTACACCTTC.

The V and J genes are TRBV18 and TRBJ1-6; 11 bases are a match to TRBD1. Germline V gives CDR1 KGHSH, CDR2 LQKENI. The CDR3 contains 20 residues. J was trimmed by 0 bases and V by 0 bases; bases with no gene match: 7. CDR3 DNA: TGTGCCAGCTCACCACCGAGGACAGGGGGCGCGGGCTCCTATAATTCACCCCTCCACTTT. It codes for CASSPPRTGGAGSYNSPLHF.

The rearrangement links TRBV2 to TRBJ2-3, with a tentative D call TRBD1 (6 bases). The ends were cut back, 11 bases at V and 1 base at J, with 13 bases in the middle. The CDR3 has 13 amino acids. Germline V gene data show CDR1 as SNHLY and CDR2 as FYNNEI. CDR3 in amino acids: CAGRQEGTDTQYF. CDR3 bases: TGTGCCGGACGACAGGAGGGCACAGATACGCAGTATTTT.

The chain has TRBV6-5 and TRBJ2-1; a weak D match, TRBD1 (5 bases). The CDR3 runs to 11 residues. CDR1 is MNHEY, CDR2 SVGAGI, per germline. V gave up 2 bases and J gave up 13 bases, with 9 bases separating them. The CDR3 region is CASSYLTAQFF. The CDR3 DNA sequence: TGTGCCAGCAGTTACCTGACAGCCCAGTTCTTC.